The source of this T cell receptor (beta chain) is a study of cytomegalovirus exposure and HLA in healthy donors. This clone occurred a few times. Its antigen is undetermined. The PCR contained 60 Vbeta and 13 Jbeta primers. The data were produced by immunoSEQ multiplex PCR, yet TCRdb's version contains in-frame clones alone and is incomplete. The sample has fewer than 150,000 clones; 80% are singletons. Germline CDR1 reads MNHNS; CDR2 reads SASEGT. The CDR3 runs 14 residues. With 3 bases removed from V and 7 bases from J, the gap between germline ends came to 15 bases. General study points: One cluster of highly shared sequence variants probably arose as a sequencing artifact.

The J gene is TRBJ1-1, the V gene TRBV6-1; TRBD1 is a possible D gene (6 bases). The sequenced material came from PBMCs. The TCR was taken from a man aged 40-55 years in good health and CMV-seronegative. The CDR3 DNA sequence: TGTGCCAGCAGTGAGGGGACAACGGACATTGAAGCTTTCTTT. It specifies CASSEGTTDIEAFF.